Below are 7 T cell receptor beta chains sequenced from a single sample in a study of T cell responses to AZD1222 COVID-19 vaccine. The repertoire was sequenced with immunoSEQ multiplex PCR; TCRdb's copy has only in-frame clones and lacks some. Of about 160,000 clones listed, 90% are singletons. Here the sequenced sample was peripheral blood, taken on day 0 of AZD1222 vaccination. Receptors were obtained from an adult in good health.

This rearrangement joins TRBV5-6 to TRBJ1-1; D is ambiguous. This CDR3 has 16 residues. Germline CDR1 SGHDT, CDR2 YYEEEE. V lost 0 bases, J lost 0 bases, and 12 bases lay in between. The CDR3 loop is CASSLGRLRLNTEAFF. DNA for the CDR3: TGTGCCAGCAGCTTGGGGCGGTTGAGGCTGAACACTGAAGCTTTCTTT.

This clone appeared once. The gene calls are TRBV19 and TRBJ1-6; no firm D call. Germline lookup yields CDR1 LNHDA and CDR2 SQIVND (reference sequence). V was pared by 5 bases and J by 0 bases, with 17 bases between. The CDR3 consists of 18 residues. The chain's CDR3 is CASSLYGGRGSYNSPLHF. The CDR3 coding sequence is TGTGCCAGTAGTTTATACGGTGGCCGAGGCTCCTATAATTCACCCCTCCACTTT.

The chain carries TRBV18 and TRBJ1-2; D gene uncertain. V was cut by 2 bases and J by 3 bases, with 10 bases left in between. Germline assignment: CDR1 KGHSH and CDR2 LQKENI. This CDR3 is built from 14 residues. The CDR3 is CASSPVLRDYGYTF. The CDR3 DNA is TGTGCCAGCTCACCAGTCTTACGGGACTATGGCTACACCTTC.

The chain has TRBV19 and TRBJ1-6, with unresolved D. Germline values: CDR1 LNHDA, CDR2 SQIVND (reference sequence). V lost 6 bases, J lost 0 bases, and 12 bases lay in between. There are 16 residues in the CDR3. CDR3 loop: CASRGKQSSYNSPLHF. The CDR3, as DNA: TGTGCCAGTAGGGGTAAGCAGAGCTCCTATAATTCACCCCTCCACTTT.

This CDR3 is CASHMTAQYTEAFF. DNA for the CDR3: TGTGCCAGTCACATGACAGCACAATACACTGAAGCTTTCTTT. The genes are TRBV2 and TRBJ1-1; D might be TRBD1 (5 bases). The CDR3 covers 14 residues. Germline CDR1 and CDR2: SNHLY and FYNNEI. The V end was cut by 9 bases, the J end by 3 bases, with 17 bases between.

There are a few counts of this clone. J is TRBJ1-1 and V is TRBV20-1; D uncertain. CDR3 length: 11 residues. V lost 3 bases, J lost 7 bases, and 9 bases lay in between. Germline V CDR1 and CDR2: DFQATT, SNEGSKA (reference sequence). The CDR3: CSASLVLEAFF. CDR3 nucleotides: TGCAGTGCTAGTCTGGTACTTGAAGCTTTCTTT.

The chain joins TRBV19 to TRBJ2-1; a weak D match, TRBD1 (5 bases). Trimming removed 5 bases from V and 7 bases from J, with 9 bases in between. In germline, CDR1 is LNHDA, CDR2 SQIVND (reference sequence). There are 12 residues in the CDR3. The CDR3 sequence: CASSRRGNEQFF. The CDR3, as DNA: TGTGCCAGTAGTCGTAGGGGAAATGAGCAGTTCTTC.